This TCR beta chain was profiled in a study of post-analysis software for immune sequencing data. Germline V CDR1 and CDR2: MNHEY, SMNVEV (reference sequence). Deletions cut 3 bases from V and 10 bases from J, with 10 bases between. The CDR3 length is 11 residues. The TCR beta cDNA libraries contained unique molecular identifiers. MiXCR, run by TCRdb on the PCR reads, gives a single entry per CDR3 protein. The sample lists roughly 650,000 distinct CDR3 sequences; 55% to 70% were seen once. Comment on this clonotype: Its matching antigen is unknown.

Study observations and caveats: About five TRBV segments (TRBV5-6, TRBV5-1 and TRBV20-1 among them) occurred more frequently in patients than in controls.

This chain joins TRBV27 and TRBJ2-7; D is unresolved. The TCR was taken from a girl aged 2 to 9 with multiple sclerosis. Material for sequencing was blood. In DNA, the CDR3 is TGTGCCAGCAGTTTCACTTTAAGCCAGTACTTC. It yields the protein CASSFTLSQYF.